The sample holds many counts of the clone carrying this T cell receptor beta chain. CDR3 length: 17 residues. J lost 3 bases, V lost 4 bases, and 10 bases had no gene match. Germline V gives CDR1 SGHTA, CDR2 FQGNSA. The data stem from a study of T cells in Graves' hyperthyroidism and ophthalmopathy. RNA transcripts served as the template for amplifying TCR beta CDR3 regions. Researchers ran a first-round RT-PCR on the TCR CDR3 using the HTBI primer set. TCRdb independently ran MiXCR on the multiplex PCR reads; one entry per CDR3 protein. Among around 580,000 distinct CDR3 sequences listed, around 17% were seen once.

The source of this sequence is a woman aged 18-29 years with Graves' hyperthyroidism. The rearrangement links TRBV7-2 to TRBJ2-3; 10 positions match TRBD2. Material: blood. The CDR3 bases are TGTGCCAGCAGCTGGTTGACTAGCGGGCTAGGGACAGATACGCAGTATTTT. It yields the protein CASSWLTSGLGTDTQYF.